This T cell receptor (beta chain) originates from a study of OX40 agonist ivuxolimab in advanced cancers. Across the study: Every 2 weeks, patients got intravenous ivuxolimab at one of six dose levels (0.01-10 mg/kg).

Sequenced by immunoSEQ multiplex PCR; TCRdb stores in-frame clones only, minus some. The sample contains 53,000 or so clones, over 75% of which appear only once. The V segment lost 5 bases and the J segment 6 bases; nucleotides outside the gene matches: 0. CDR3 size: 13 residues. CDR1 is WNHNN, CDR2 SYGVQD, per germline (reference sequence). The sequence derives from an adult with an advanced solid tumor such as melanoma, head and neck, liver or kidney cancer. This chain uses TRBV10-1 with TRBJ2-1; 11 positions match TRBD2. Material: CD4+ or CD8+ T cells sorted from blood, obtained in a trial of the OX40 agonist ivuxolimab. As DNA, the CDR3 is TGCGCCAGCAGTCTAGCGGGAGGCAATGAGCAGTTCTTC. Its translation is CASSLAGGNEQFF.